This entry lists 23 T cell receptor beta chains sequenced from one sample in a study of shared clonotypes between healthy human individuals. Sequencing used immunoSEQ multiplex PCR; TCRdb keeps in-frame clones, though not all of them. The repertoire holds about 2.4 million clones, with roughly 93% as singletons. Sample: naive CD4+ T cells from PBMCs. Stated subset: CD45RA+ positively selected. These receptors all come from a man younger than 30 in good health. Some clones in this sample may be carry-over from other donors' samples.

V is TRBV9 and J is TRBJ2-1; no clear D gene. Germline CDR1 reads SGDLS; CDR2 reads YYNGEE. The CDR3 totals 15 residues. The ends were cut back, 0 bases at V and 4 bases at J, with 11 bases in the middle. CDR3 amino acids: CASSVGVGLYNEQFF. CDR3 DNA sequence: TGTGCCAGCAGCGTAGGTGTGGGTTTGTACAATGAGCAGTTCTTC.

CDR3 DNA: TGCGCCAGCAGCTTCGACGGGGGCTATGGCTACACCTTC. Encoded protein: CASSFDGGYGYTF. The chain uses TRBV5-1 and TRBJ1-2, with TRBD1 as a possible D gene (5 bases). Per the germline V gene, CDR1 is SGHRS and CDR2 is YFSETQ. This CDR3 is built from 13 residues. V lost 2 bases and J 4 bases, leaving 9 bases between the germline ends.

The sample holds one count of this clone. The chain recombines TRBV6-1 with TRBJ1-1, with D perhaps matching TRBD1 (5 bases). CDR1 and CDR2 (germline): MNHNS, SASEGT. CDR3 length: 13 amino acids. V lost 4 bases and J 5 bases, leaving 11 bases between the germline ends. CDR3 amino acids: CASSGPGWTEAFF. In DNA, the CDR3 is TGTGCCAGCAGTGGCCCAGGGTGGACTGAAGCTTTCTTT.

The V and J genes are TRBV18 and TRBJ2-7, with 9 nucleotides matching TRBD2. Germline V gene sequence: CDR1 KGHSH, CDR2 LQKENI. This CDR3 spans 16 amino acids. V lost 6 bases and J lost 0; bases outside the gene matches: 9. In DNA, the CDR3 is TGTGCCAGCTCCCTTGTGGGGCGGGAGGGCTCCTACGAGCAGTACTTC. Residues: CASSLVGREGSYEQYF.

This chain joins TRBV6-5 and TRBJ2-7; 8 bases are a match to TRBD1. The V gene end was trimmed by 7 bases and the J gene end by 1 base; junction bases not matched to a gene: 9. In germline, CDR1 is MNHEY, CDR2 SVGAGI. The CDR3 is made up of 15 amino acids. As DNA, the CDR3 is TGTGCCAGCACACCCGGACAGGGAACATCCTACGAGCAGTACTTC. It encodes CASTPGQGTSYEQYF.

Note on this clone: Different DNA sequences within this sample yield the same CDR3. The chain is built from TRBV28 and TRBJ2-7; 12 nucleotides line up with TRBD1. This CDR3 is 15 amino acids long. CDR1 MDHEN and CDR2 SYDVKM come from the germline V gene. V lost 4 bases to trimming and J lost 7 bases; unmatched junction nucleotides: 8. CDR3 protein: CASSSPGQGAGEQYF. The CDR3 nucleotides read TGTGCCAGCAGTTCCCCGGGACAGGGGGCGGGGGAGCAGTACTTC.

This clone was picked up one time. Different DNA sequences within this sample yield the same CDR3. The chain joins TRBV5-1 to TRBJ2-1; no definite D call. Trimming left V 3 bases short and J 5 bases short, with 12 bases between. The germline CDR1 and CDR2 sequences are SGHRS and YFSETQ. This CDR3 comprises 14 residues. The CDR3 coding sequence is TGCGCCAGCAGCTCAGGCGGCAGGAACAATGAGCAGTTCTTC. Amino acids: CASSSGGRNNEQFF.

This sequence joins TRBV11-2 and TRBJ1-5; perhaps TRBD1 as D (5 bases). The CDR3 sequence is 14 residues long. The V end lost 6 bases, the J end lost 4 bases, and 13 bases lay between the germline ends. Looked up from germline, CDR1 is SGHAT and CDR2 is FQNNGV. The DNA of the CDR3 is TGTGCCAGCAGTAAAGCGGGGGGAAATCAGCCCCAGCATTTT. Residues: CASSKAGGNQPQHF.

This sequence joins TRBV15 and TRBJ2-7; no clear D. V gave up 0 bases and J gave up 0 bases, with 6 bases separating them. CDR3 length equals 14 residues. Germline-derived CDR1 and CDR2 are LNHNV and YYDKDF (reference sequence). The chain's CDR3 is CATSRDTASYEQYF. The CDR3 DNA is TGTGCCACCAGCAGAGATACAGCCTCCTACGAGCAGTACTTC.

This chain connects TRBV5-4 to TRBJ2-1; D may be TRBD1 or TRBD2 (6 bases each). This CDR3 has 16 residues. Trimming removed 4 bases from V and 4 bases from J, with 18 bases in between. CDR1 is SGHNT and CDR2 is YYREEE in the germline V gene (reference sequence). The CDR3 loop reads CASSEAGGGTYNEQFF. The CDR3 DNA is TGTGCCAGCAGCGAGGCTGGGGGCGGGACTTACAATGAGCAGTTCTTC.

In the case of this clone: Additional DNA sequences in this sample encode the identical CDR3. The V and J genes are TRBV7-8 and TRBJ2-7; 7 bases match TRBD2. The length of the CDR3 is 13 residues. V dropped 4 bases and J dropped 4; count of bases not matched to a gene: 4. CDR1 and CDR2 from the germline V gene are SGHVS and FQNEAQ. The CDR3, as DNA: TGTGCCAGCAGCTGGGGGGGGAGTTACGAGCAGTACTTC. It is translated as CASSWGGSYEQYF.

This chain links TRBV5-1 with TRBJ2-7, with 8 bases matching TRBD2. The CDR3 consists of 16 residues. V was clipped by 4 bases and J by 3 bases; unmatched bases: 12. CDR1 is SGHRS and CDR2 is YFSETQ in the germline V gene. This CDR3 is CASSPNPSSGNYEQYF. Here the CDR3 DNA reads TGCGCCAGCAGCCCTAACCCGAGTAGCGGGAACTACGAGCAGTACTTC.

The chain links TRBV10-3 to TRBJ2-7; D unclear. The CDR3 has 13 amino acids. Trimming cost V 3 bases and J 1 base, with 7 bases left between them. Germline V CDR1 and CDR2: ENHRY, SYGVKD. Here the CDR3 reads CAISEAPSYEQYF. DNA of the CDR3: TGTGCCATCAGTGAAGCTCCATCCTACGAGCAGTACTTC.

The chain combines TRBV19 with TRBJ2-1; 10 positions match TRBD2. V trimming: 6 bases; J trimming: 9 bases; junction bases outside the gene matches: 17. CDR3 size: 17 residues. CDR1 LNHDA and CDR2 SQIVND come from the germline V gene (reference sequence). The CDR3 nucleotides are TGTGCCAGTAGCGCCCGTGGGAGCGGGAGGGCCAGGAGTGAGCAGTTCTTC. This sequence encodes CASSARGSGRARSEQFF.

The chain uses TRBV28 and TRBJ1-2, with 11 bases aligning to TRBD1. CDR1 is MDHEN and CDR2 is SYDVKM in the germline V gene. CDR3 length: 15 residues. The J segment lost 1 base and the V segment lost 4 bases, leaving 2 bases of the junction unmatched. CDR3 in amino acids: CASSSGTGGNYGYTF. CDR3 DNA: TGTGCCAGCAGTTCCGGGACAGGGGGTAACTATGGCTACACCTTC.

The CDR3 reads CASSPGTGGASGYTF. CDR3 coding DNA: TGTGCCAGCAGTCCAGGGACAGGGGGCGCGTCTGGCTACACCTTC. J is TRBJ1-2 and V is TRBV27, with 12 nucleotides matching TRBD1. The CDR3 runs to 15 residues. Germline CDR1 and CDR2: MNHEY and SMNVEV (reference sequence). The V and J ends lost 5 bases and 7 bases, in that order; junction bases with no gene match: 8.

The chain links TRBV6-5 to TRBJ2-3, with 13 bases identical to TRBD2. CDR1 MNHEY and CDR2 SVGAGI come from the germline V gene. This CDR3 has 15 amino acids. The J segment lost 4 bases and the V segment lost 6 bases, leaving 4 bases of the junction unmatched. The CDR3 bases are TGTGCCAGCAGCCTGACTAGCGGGAGGTCAGATACGCAGTATTTT. This translates into CASSLTSGRSDTQYF.

As for this clone: The same CDR3 also results from other DNA sequences found in this sample. The chain recombines TRBV5-4 with TRBJ1-1; 8 nucleotides match TRBD1. The CDR3 consists of 13 residues. V gave up 2 bases and J gave up 4 bases; unmatched junction bases: 1. The germline V gene encodes CDR1 SGHNT and CDR2 YYREEE (reference sequence). As DNA, the CDR3 is TGTGCCAGCAGCTTAACAGGGGGCACTGAAGCTTTCTTT. It specifies CASSLTGGTEAFF.

This rearrangement joins TRBV18 to TRBJ2-3, with D unresolved. V shed 0 bases and J shed 4 bases, with 14 bases lying between them. The V gene's germline CDR1 is KGHSH and CDR2 LQKENI. The CDR3 totals 16 residues. CDR3 sequence reads: CASSPPNPRQSDTQYF. Written as DNA, the CDR3 is TGTGCCAGCTCACCACCCAACCCCCGCCAGTCAGATACGCAGTATTTT.

The CDR3 sequence: CASSLLGVTGELFF. The CDR3 nucleotides are TGCGCCAGCAGCCTTTTAGGGGTTACCGGGGAGCTGTTTTTT. This sequence joins TRBV5-1 and TRBJ2-2; maybe TRBD1 (5 bases). Trimming took off 4 bases at V and 5 bases at J, with 12 bases between the two ends. The CDR3 is made up of 14 amino acids. The germline CDR1 and CDR2 sequences are SGHRS and YFSETQ.

On this clone itself: Other DNA sequences in this specimen translate into the identical CDR3. The rearrangement uses TRBV28 and TRBJ2-5, with TRBD1 matching 9 bases. Germline V CDR1 and CDR2: MDHEN, SYDVKM. The CDR3 is 13 residues long. J gave up 4 bases and V 5 bases, and 2 bases lay outside the gene matches. CDR3 sequence reads: CASSGQGIETQYF. The CDR3 nucleotides are TGTGCCAGCAGTGGACAGGGGATAGAGACCCAGTACTTC.

The chain couples TRBV30 to TRBJ2-3; a weak D match, TRBD1 (5 bases). Trimming pared 2 bases from V and 0 bases from J, leaving 12 bases between. The CDR3 has 15 amino acids. Germline V gives CDR1 GTSNPN, CDR2 SVGIG (reference sequence). The DNA for the CDR3 is TGTGCCTGGAGTCCTGGACAACGGAGCACAGATACGCAGTATTTT. Protein product: CAWSPGQRSTDTQYF.

V usage is TRBV11-2 and J usage is TRBJ2-1; 12 bases are shared with TRBD2. With 0 bases clipped from V and 10 bases from J, the junction kept 13 bases outside the gene matches. Germline V gene lookup returns CDR1 SGHAT and CDR2 FQNNGV. This CDR3 comprises 18 residues. The CDR3 is CASSLDAARLAGVGEQFF. The CDR3, as DNA: TGTGCCAGCAGCTTAGACGCCGCCCGACTAGCGGGAGTGGGGGAGCAGTTCTTC.